This TCR beta chain was identified in a study of early stage breast cancer tumors. Study at large: ER+/PR+/HER2- status applied to about 80% of the 16 invasive breast tumors. Findings and limits, study-wide: Enriched TCRB sequences shared across patients were mostly commonly generated sequences.

Note on this clone: Its specificity is unknown.

The germline CDR1 and CDR2 sequences are SGHRS and YFSETQ. The CDR3 sequence is 16 residues long. V trimming: 3 bases; J trimming: 3 bases; junction bases outside the gene matches: 6. Each sample had two DNA replicates, 0.5 ug blood or roughly 1.5 ug tissue. The data were produced by immunoSEQ multiplex PCR, yet TCRdb's version contains in-frame clones alone and is incomplete. The data contain about 28,000 clones, about 60% of them seen just once; the ten biggest clones take up around 9.1%. This chain uses TRBV5-1 with TRBJ2-7, with 13 positions matching TRBD2. The clonotype comes from a person aged 45 to 60 with breast cancer. The sequenced sample was breast tumor tissue. DNA of the CDR3: TGCGCCAGCAGCTCCACTAGCGGGAGGGGGGGCTACGAGCAGTACTTC. Translated: CASSSTSGRGGYEQYF. Full variable domain (outside the CDR3, taken from reference TRBV5-1 and TRBJ2-7): KAGVTQTPRYLIKTRGQQVTLSCSPISGHRSVSWYQQTPGQGLQFLFEYFSETQRNKGNFPGRFSGRQFSNSRSEMNVSTLELGDSALYLCASSSTSGRGGYEQYFGPGTRLTVT.